This TCR beta chain appears in the sequencing data of a study of cytomegalovirus exposure and HLA in healthy donors. Study-level information: Among the roughly 380 donors who were genotyped, approximately 84% fell in the genetic ancestry cluster that is associated with self-reported Caucasian donors. Study conclusions and caveats: As was reported, the HLA-A and HLA-B alleles of most subjects were accurately predicted from TCR beta sequences. Many donors carried some public TCRs, although rarity characterized most TCR sequences. Clonal expansion was found to be greater in HLA-associated TCR beta chains than in equally common others in a later analysis.

Researchers ran the PCR with 60 Vbeta and 13 Jbeta primers. This table comes from immunoSEQ multiplex PCR, and its TCRdb copy is limited to in-frame clones, with some not included. Among approximately 160,000 clones, about 75% were seen once, and the ten largest hold approximately 4.6%. The V end lost 0 bases, the J end lost 7 bases, and 10 bases lay between the germline ends. Germline CDR1 MGHRA, CDR2 YSYEKL. The CDR3 runs to 15 residues. A word on this clone: Its antigen is not identified.

Input material: PBMCs. The rearrangement joins TRBV4-1 to TRBJ1-6; D gene ambiguous. This receptor was identified in a man aged 18-30 years in good health and CMV-seropositive. The DNA for the CDR3 is TGCGCCAGCAGCCAAGATCGGGGTATCAATTCACCCCTCCACTTT. Amino acids: CASSQDRGINSPLHF.